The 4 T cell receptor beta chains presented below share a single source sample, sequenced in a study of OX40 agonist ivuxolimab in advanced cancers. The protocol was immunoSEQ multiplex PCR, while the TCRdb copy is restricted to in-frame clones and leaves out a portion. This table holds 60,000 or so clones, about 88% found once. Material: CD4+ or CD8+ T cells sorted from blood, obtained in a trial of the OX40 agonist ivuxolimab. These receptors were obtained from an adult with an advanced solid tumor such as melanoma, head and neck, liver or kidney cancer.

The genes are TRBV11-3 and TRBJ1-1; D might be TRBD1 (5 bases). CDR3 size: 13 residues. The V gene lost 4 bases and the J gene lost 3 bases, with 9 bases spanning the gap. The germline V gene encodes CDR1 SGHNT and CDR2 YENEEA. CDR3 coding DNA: TGTGCCAGCAGCTCCTGGGACGACACTGAAGCTTTCTTT. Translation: CASSSWDDTEAFF.

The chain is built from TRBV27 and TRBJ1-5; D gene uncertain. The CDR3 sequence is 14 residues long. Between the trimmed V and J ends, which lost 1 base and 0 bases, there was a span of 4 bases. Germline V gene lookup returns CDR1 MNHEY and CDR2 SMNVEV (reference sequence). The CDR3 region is CASSLFPSNQPQHF. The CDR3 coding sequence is TGTGCCAGCAGTTTATTCCCTAGCAATCAGCCCCAGCATTTT.

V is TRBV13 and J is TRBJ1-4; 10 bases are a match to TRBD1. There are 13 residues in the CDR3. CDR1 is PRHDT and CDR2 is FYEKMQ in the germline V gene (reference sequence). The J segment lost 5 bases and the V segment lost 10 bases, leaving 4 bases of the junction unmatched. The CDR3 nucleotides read TGTGCCACCCCGGGACAGGGGAATGAAAAACTGTTTTTT. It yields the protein CATPGQGNEKLFF. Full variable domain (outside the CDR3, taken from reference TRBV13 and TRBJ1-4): AAGVIQSPRHLIKEKRETATLKCYPIPRHDTVYWYQQGPGQDPQFLISFYEKMQSDKGSIPDRFSAQQFSDYHSELNMSSLELGDSALYFCATPGQGNEKLFFGSGTQLSVL.

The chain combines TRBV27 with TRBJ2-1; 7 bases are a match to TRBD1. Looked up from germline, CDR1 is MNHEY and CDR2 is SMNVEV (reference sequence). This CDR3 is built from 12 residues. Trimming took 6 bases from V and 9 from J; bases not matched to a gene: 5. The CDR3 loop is CASSPAGGEQFF. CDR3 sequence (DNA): TGTGCCAGCAGCCCAGCAGGGGGTGAGCAGTTCTTC.